This T cell receptor (beta chain) originates from a study of blood T cells in healthy people across ages. Sample-barcoded 5' priming and a J-beta primer mix drove a second PCR of 7 to 11 cycles. Every molecule of cDNA carried a tag from a template-switch adaptor with 12 random nucleotides. TCRdb recomputed calls from the 5' RACE reads with MiXCR, one row per CDR3 protein. The sample shows about 670,000 distinct CDR3 sequences, under 65% of them seen only once. Findings of the study overall: Older age went with lower TCR beta diversity per million T cells, in a roughly linear way. A greater number of naive CD4+ cells and higher diversity distinguished long-lived donors from aged donors.

This CDR3 comprises 15 residues. Trimming left V 6 bases short and J 2 bases short, with 16 bases between. Germline loops: CDR1 SGHKS, CDR2 YYEKEE (reference sequence). PBMCs, at least 7 million per sample, were isolated. As for this clonotype: The target antigen is unknown.

The specimen was blood. The TCR sequence derives from a woman older than 75 in good health. The V and J genes are TRBV5-5 and TRBJ2-3; D gene ambiguous. CDR3 DNA sequence: TGTGCCAGCACCTCGCTCTACTCAAACACAGATACGCAGTATTTT. The encoded protein is CASTSLYSNTDTQYF.